This T cell receptor (beta chain) was sequenced for a study of response to subunit inactivated influenza vaccine. Study results and limitations: Seasonal influenza vaccination, on each occasion, was suggested by the authors to recruit few new T cells.

TCRdb re-called the RT-PCR reads through MiXCR, storing one row per CDR3 protein. This table has approximately 480,000 distinct CDR3 sequences, roughly 9.7% appearing once. As regards this clonotype: What it binds is unknown.

Trimming left V 3 bases short and J 6 bases short, with 12 bases between. The CDR3 length is 14 residues. Germline values: CDR1 SGHKS, CDR2 YYEKEE (reference sequence). This chain links TRBV5-5 with TRBJ1-4; TRBD1 is a possible D gene (5 bases). This TCR derives from a man between 50 and 59 years old who received an inactivated influenza vaccine. The input for sequencing was PBMCs from blood, taken roughly 48 days after vaccination. The CDR3 bases are TGTGCCAGCAGCTCCCGAGGGGAGGATGAAAAACTGTTTTTT. It is translated as CASSSRGEDEKLFF.